This TCR beta chain was found in a study of vaccination effects on CD4 cells after COVID-19. For the study at large: The post-vaccine samples were taken, at the median, 72 days after the second dose. Broader study findings: By a late point after vaccination, infection- and vaccine-induced clones had shrunk markedly through clonal contraction. Few convalescent patients were studied, and early post-infection samples were lacking.

The table came from immunoSEQ multiplex PCR; TCRdb's copy has only in-frame clones and leaves some out. The sample includes tens of thousands of clones, roughly 76% seen only once; the top ten take 0.9% to 1%. As regards this clone: Its antigen is unknown.

After expansion with viral peptide pools in the ViraFEST assay, antigen-specific CD4+ T cells were sequenced. Investigators separated out CD4+ T cells once less than 11 days of culture had passed. Vaccination of participants consisted of two doses of either the BNT162b2 or mRNA-1273 vaccine. With approximately 11 ug/ml peptides and around 10 IU/ml IL-2, around 2.1 million PBMC per well were cultured. Germline loops: CDR1 SEHNR, CDR2 FQNEAQ (reference sequence). This CDR3 region has 15 residues. V was clipped by 5 bases and J by 3 bases, with 14 bases between them. The sequences come from CD4+ T cells from PBMCs cultured with HCoV-OC43 spike peptides, collected after COVID-19 vaccination. The sample's subset: HCoV-OC43 spike overlapping peptide pool stimulation. The clonotype was recovered from a human donor who received a COVID-19 vaccine. The rearrangement links TRBV7-9 to TRBJ1-3, with a possible D match to TRBD1 (5 bases). The DNA for the CDR3 is TGTGCCAGCAGCGCAGGGTCTCACGGTGGAAACACCATATATTTT. This gives the protein CASSAGSHGGNTIYF.